These 23 T cell receptor beta chains were all obtained from the same sample, sequenced in a study of control samples from healthy donors and cancer patients. Repertoires were generated with immunoSEQ multiplex PCR, while TCRdb's copy carries only in-frame clones and drops some. Among about 150,000 clones listed, more than 85% were seen once. Sequencing was performed on blood. Receptors originate from a young man in good health.

The chain recombines TRBV6-1 with TRBJ2-3; D tentatively fits TRBD1 or TRBD2 (5 bases each). CDR1 MNHNS and CDR2 SASEGT come from the germline V gene. V shed 5 bases and J shed 6 bases, with 12 bases lying between them. This CDR3 spans 13 amino acids. CDR3 residues: CASSSGAVDTQYF. The CDR3 DNA reads as TGTGCCAGCAGTTCCGGGGCAGTGGATACGCAGTATTTT.

The chain is built from TRBV5-1 and TRBJ1-1; the D gene is possibly TRBD1 (6 bases). Deletions cut 3 bases from V and 0 bases from J, with 15 bases between. CDR1 is SGHRS, CDR2 YFSETQ, per germline. This CDR3 contains 16 residues. The CDR3 DNA is TGCGCCAGCAGCTCGGGAAGGGACAACCTGAACACTGAAGCTTTCTTT. This encodes CASSSGRDNLNTEAFF. Combining the CDR3 with reference TRBV5-1 and TRBJ1-1 gives the whole variable domain KAGVTQTPRYLIKTRGQQVTLSCSPISGHRSVSWYQQTPGQGLQFLFEYFSETQRNKGNFPGRFSGRQFSNSRSEMNVSTLELGDSALYLCASSSGRDNLNTEAFFGQGTRLTVV.

Notes on this clone: The junction shows a germline mismatch at one end, possibly a read error. The chain is built from TRBV7-7 and TRBJ1-5; D not certain. CDR3 size: 13 residues. Germline CDR1 SSHAT, CDR2 FNYEAQ (reference sequence). The CDR3 region has the DNA TGTGCTAGCAGCTTGGGCCTCGATCAGCCCCAGCATTTT. Protein sequence: CASSLGLDQPQHF.

This chain links TRBV5-1 with TRBJ1-5; tentatively, D is TRBD1 (5 bases). With 1 base removed from V and 4 bases from J, the gap between germline ends came to 12 bases. CDR3 length equals 15 residues. The germline V gene has CDR1 SGHRS and CDR2 YFSETQ. In DNA form, the CDR3 reads TGCGCCAGCAGCTTGCAGGGTGGGGGGAATCAGCCCCAGCATTTT. Encoded protein: CASSLQGGGNQPQHF.

The chain employs TRBV4-3 and TRBJ1-4; no reliable D call. V lost 0 bases and J 10 bases, leaving 18 bases between the germline ends. The germline gives CDR1 LGHNA, CDR2 YSLEER. CDR3 length: 16 amino acids. This chain's CDR3 is CASSQETEGPRGKLFF. As DNA, the CDR3 is TGCGCCAGCAGCCAAGAGACTGAAGGGCCACGAGGAAAACTGTTTTTT.

A few counts support this clone. The rearrangement uses TRBV28 and TRBJ1-6; D ambiguous. The V gene's germline CDR1 is MDHEN and CDR2 SYDVKM. CDR3 length: 14 amino acids. The V end lost 3 bases, the J end lost 3 bases, and 6 bases lay between the germline ends. CDR3 sequence reads: CASSLVLYNSPLHF. The CDR3 DNA follows: TGTGCCAGCAGTTTGGTCCTCTATAATTCACCCCTCCACTTT. The entire variable domain, with the rest obtained from reference TRBV28 and TRBJ1-6, is as follows: DVKVTQSSRYLVKRTGEKVFLECVQDMDHENMFWYRQDPGLGLRLIYFSYDVKMKEKGDIPEGYSVSREKKERFSLILESASTNQTSMYLCASSLVLYNSPLHFGNGTRLTVT.

The V gene is TRBV30, the J gene TRBJ2-7; possibly TRBD1 or TRBD2 for D (6 bases each). Per germline, CDR1 GTSNPN and CDR2 SVGIG (reference sequence). Trimming removed 3 bases at V and 5 bases at J, with 14 bases between. There are 13 residues in the CDR3. CDR3 in DNA: TGTGCCTGGAGAACGGGGGCTATGAACGAGCAGTACTTC. This encodes CAWRTGAMNEQYF.

V usage is TRBV4-2 and J usage is TRBJ1-2; D is unclear. This CDR3 spans 15 amino acids. Germline lookup yields CDR1 LGHNA and CDR2 YNFKEQ. V was pared by 6 bases and J by 4 bases, with 18 bases between. The CDR3 bases are TGTGCCAGCAGTCCGTCCGGAGCAGGAGCCTATGGCTACACCTTC. It encodes CASSPSGAGAYGYTF.

The chain combines TRBV30 with TRBJ2-2; TRBD1 matches at 7 bases. J lost 4 bases, V lost 1 base, and 15 bases had no gene match. The CDR3 consists of 18 residues. From germline, CDR1 is GTSNPN and CDR2 SVGIG (reference sequence). As DNA, the CDR3 is TGTGCCTGGAGTGGTGATGGGACAGTGAGGGGGCTCACCGGGGAGCTGTTTTTT. Protein: CAWSGDGTVRGLTGELFF.

This rearrangement joins TRBV30 to TRBJ1-2, with D uncertain. The germline V gene has CDR1 GTSNPN and CDR2 SVGIG (reference sequence). The CDR3 sequence is 14 residues long. The germline V and J ends were trimmed by 3 bases and 4 bases, with 15 bases remaining between them. The CDR3 DNA reads as TGTGCCTGGAGAAAGAGCTCCGATCCCTATGGCTACACCTTC. Protein product: CAWRKSSDPYGYTF.

The rearrangement joins TRBV6-5 to TRBJ1-3; no firm D call. This CDR3 is built from 13 residues. The V and J ends lost 8 bases and 5 bases respectively, with 13 bases between them. Germline loops: CDR1 MNHEY, CDR2 SVGAGI. The CDR3 loop is CASSVEIRNTIYF. The CDR3, as DNA: TGTGCCAGCTCCGTGGAAATCAGAAACACCATATATTTT.

The V and J genes are TRBV4-1 and TRBJ2-5, with 9 nucleotides matching TRBD1. This CDR3 has 14 residues. The ends lost 1 base at V and 3 bases at J; junction bases unmatched: 0. Germline assignment: CDR1 MGHRA and CDR2 YSYEKL. CDR3 coding DNA: TGCGCCAGCAGCCAAGGGACAGGGGAAGAGACCCAGTACTTC. Residues: CASSQGTGEETQYF.

J is TRBJ1-5 and V is TRBV28; D call uncertain. The CDR3 has 12 residues. Germline values: CDR1 MDHEN, CDR2 SYDVKM. V lost 8 bases to trimming and J lost 7 bases, with 12 bases between them. CDR3 amino acids: CASGPSPQPQHF. The DNA for the CDR3 is TGTGCCAGCGGGCCGAGCCCGCAGCCCCAGCATTTT. Full variable domain (missing parts from reference TRBV28 and TRBJ1-5): DVKVTQSSRYLVKRTGEKVFLECVQDMDHENMFWYRQDPGLGLRLIYFSYDVKMKEKGDIPEGYSVSREKKERFSLILESASTNQTSMYLCASGPSPQPQHFGDGTRLSIL.

V gene TRBV29-1 combines with J gene TRBJ1-2; D is unresolved. CDR1 SQVTM and CDR2 ANQGSEA come from the germline V gene. The V and J ends lost 6 bases and 3 bases respectively, with 11 bases between them. CDR3 length: 12 residues. The CDR3 DNA reads as TGCAGCGTATCCGGAGACGACTATGGCTACACCTTC. Amino acids: CSVSGDDYGYTF.

The chain links TRBV6-5 to TRBJ2-1, with D maybe TRBD1 (7 bases). The CDR3 extends over 15 amino acids. The germline V gene encodes CDR1 MNHEY and CDR2 SVGAGI. V lost 2 bases to trimming and J lost 3 bases, with 11 bases between them. Written as DNA, the CDR3 is TGTGCCAGCAGTTACCAGGGGGGCATCTACAATGAGCAGTTCTTC. This gives the protein CASSYQGGIYNEQFF.

This chain uses TRBV6-6 with TRBJ2-7, with D unclear. The CDR3 consists of 16 residues. V was shortened by 2 bases and J by 3 bases, with 17 bases between the two germline ends. The germline V gene encodes CDR1 MNHNY and CDR2 SVGAGI (reference sequence). The CDR3 nucleotides read TGTGCCAGCAGTTACAAGGTCGGCTTTTCGGGCTACGAGCAGTACTTC. Translation: CASSYKVGFSGYEQYF.

The chain carries TRBV5-1 and TRBJ1-5, with 7 bases matching TRBD1. Germline V gene lookup returns CDR1 SGHRS and CDR2 YFSETQ. This CDR3 is 13 amino acids long. The V and J ends lost 4 bases and 6 bases, in that order; junction bases with no gene match: 4. As DNA, the CDR3 is TGCGCCAGCAGCATGACAGGGTCTCAGCCCCAGCATTTT. As protein: CASSMTGSQPQHF.

The chain has TRBV5-1 and TRBJ2-7, with D possibly called TRBD1 or TRBD2 (5 bases each). V was cut by 0 bases and J by 0 bases, with 13 bases left in between. Germline V gives CDR1 SGHRS, CDR2 YFSETQ. The CDR3 contains 16 residues. Here the CDR3 DNA reads TGCGCCAGCAGCTTGGGGCCGGGACGGGACTCCTACGAGCAGTACTTC. This translates into CASSLGPGRDSYEQYF.

The chain combines TRBV20-1 with TRBJ1-1; 7 bases are shared with TRBD1. V gave up 5 bases and J gave up 10 bases; unmatched junction bases: 7. The CDR3 sequence is 11 residues long. In germline, CDR1 is DFQATT, CDR2 SNEGSKA (reference sequence). The CDR3 DNA is TGCAGTGCTTCCCTCAGGGGGATAGCTTTCTTT. It specifies CSASLRGIAFF.

V is TRBV6-2 or TRBV6-3 and J is TRBJ2-1; D is perhaps TRBD1 or TRBD2 (6 bases each). Germline CDR1 MNHEY, CDR2 SVGEGT. V lost 0 bases and J lost 3, with 15 bases in between. The length of the CDR3 is 17 residues. The CDR3 DNA sequence: TGTGCCAGCAGTTACTCGAGGTTAGGGGGGCTCTACAATGAGCAGTTCTTC. Translated, it gives CASSYSRLGGLYNEQFF.

The chain recombines TRBV19 with TRBJ2-1; TRBD2 aligns across 14 bases. Germline V gene sequence: CDR1 LNHDA, CDR2 SQIVND (reference sequence). Trimming cost V 6 bases and J 6 bases; bases outside gene matches: 13. CDR3 length: 18 residues. CDR3 bases: TGTGCCAGTAGCTTAGGACTAGCGGGAGGAATTCGGGTCAATGAGCAGTTCTTC. This gives the protein CASSLGLAGGIRVNEQFF.

The chain is built from TRBV25-1 and TRBJ1-2, with D unclear. The CDR3 totals 14 residues. Trimming stripped 3 bases from V and 7 bases from J, with 15 bases between. Germline CDR1 is MGHDK and CDR2 is SYGVNS. CDR3 coding DNA: TGTGCCAGCAGTGACGAAGGGCCCATACGTGGCTACACCTTC. It translates to CASSDEGPIRGYTF.

This clone was observed a single time. V and J are TRBV7-9 and TRBJ2-7; TRBD2 matches 9 bases. Trimming removed 1 base from V and 2 bases from J; junction bases left unmatched: 6. This CDR3 is 16 amino acids long. Looked up from germline, CDR1 is SEHNR and CDR2 is FQNEAQ (reference sequence). Written as DNA, the CDR3 is TGTGCCAGCAGCTTAGTGCATCTAGCGGGACCCTACGAGCAGTACTTC. Protein: CASSLVHLAGPYEQYF.